The clone carrying this T cell receptor (beta chain) was observed a single time. CDR3 length: 14 amino acids. The germline CDR1 and CDR2 sequences are MNHEY and SMNVEV (reference sequence). V was cut by 5 bases and J by 1 base, with 11 bases left in between. This sample is part of a study of T cell changes during pregnancy in multiple sclerosis. Generated by immunoSEQ multiplex PCR, the TCRdb table keeps only in-frame clones and is missing some. The sample lists approximately 36,000 clones; roughly 93% were seen once. This receptor was identified in a female donor with multiple sclerosis, enrolled in a pregnancy study. Sequenced here: CD4+ T cells from peripheral blood mononuclear cells, sampled in the first trimester of pregnancy. The J gene is TRBJ1-1, the V gene TRBV27, with D possibly TRBD1 on 5 matching bases. The CDR3 DNA reads as TGTGCCAGCAGTCAAGGGGTGGGGAACACTGAAGCTTTCTTT. Its protein product is CASSQGVGNTEAFF.